Described below is a single TCR beta chain sequence and its context. The antigen is undetermined. The use of a sample-barcoded 5' primer and a J-beta primer mix characterized a second PCR of roughly 6 to 11 cycles. TCRdb used MiXCR to reprocess the 5' RACE reads, holding one entry per CDR3 protein. There are about 650,000 distinct CDR3 sequences in the sample; approximately 30% occur only once, and 15% to 17% lies in the top ten. Germline loops: CDR1 DFQATT, CDR2 SNEGSKA (reference sequence). The CDR3 is made up of 13 amino acids. V dropped 0 bases and J dropped 8 bases, with 13 bases sitting between them. This sample was included in a study of blood T cells in healthy people across ages. At least 6 micrograms of total RNA were extracted per sample. General study findings and limits: Naive CD4+ cells and diversity were both higher in long-lived donors than in aged donors. The unknown donor CMV status may have confounded expanded clonotype changes.

The sequence was collected from a woman aged 80 or over in good health. Input material: blood. The chain uses TRBV20-1 and TRBJ1-2, with no clear D. The CDR3 nucleotides read TGCAGTGCTAGAGACCGGGTCTATGGGGGCTACACCTTC. It specifies CSARDRVYGGYTF.